These 31 T cell receptor beta chains originate from one sample sequenced in a study of cytomegalovirus exposure and HLA in healthy donors. Primers: 60 Vbeta forward and 13 Jbeta reverse. TCRdb keeps only in-frame clones here, not all; method: immunoSEQ multiplex PCR. The table lists fewer than 130,000 clones, 79% of them singletons. Sequenced: PBMCs. Source of these receptors: a man aged 30 to 39 in good health and CMV-seropositive.

This clone was recorded only once. This sequence joins TRBV14 and TRBJ1-4; D unclear. V lost 0 bases, J lost 7 bases, and 15 bases lay in between. The CDR3 loop spans 16 amino acids. The germline CDR1 and CDR2 sequences are SGHDN and FVKESK. Here the CDR3 DNA reads TGTGCCAGCAGCCAAGAGGAGGTCATTGTTGGTGAAAAACTGTTTTTT. This codes for CASSQEEVIVGEKLFF.

The chain employs TRBV11-2 and TRBJ2-5, with D possibly being TRBD2 (6 bases). The CDR3 consists of 14 residues. Germline CDR1 reads SGHAT; CDR2 reads FQNNGV. Deletions cut 5 bases from V and 6 bases from J, with 16 bases between. The CDR3 loop is CASSPIGGAKTQYF. CDR3 coding DNA: TGTGCCAGCAGCCCGATTGGCGGGGCGAAGACCCAGTACTTC.

This chain links TRBV19 with TRBJ1-6; D remains ambiguous. The CDR3 extends over 12 amino acids. The V end lost 3 bases, the J end lost 10 bases, and 7 bases lay between the germline ends. In germline, CDR1 is LNHDA, CDR2 SQIVND (reference sequence). In DNA form, the CDR3 reads TGTGCCAGTAGTATTCTTCGGTCACCCCTCCACTTT. It codes for CASSILRSPLHF.

The chain links TRBV2 to TRBJ2-3; D unresolved. V lost 8 bases to trimming and J lost 5 bases, with 17 bases between them. The length of the CDR3 is 14 residues. The germline V gene has CDR1 SNHLY and CDR2 FYNNEI. The DNA for the CDR3 is TGTGCCAGCGGCGAGGAGCCGGATATAGATACGCAGTATTTT. Amino acid sequence: CASGEEPDIDTQYF.

In its sample, this clone was seen a few times. The chain has TRBV14 and TRBJ1-6; D possibly corresponds to TRBD1 (6 bases). CDR3 length: 14 residues. Trimming took 4 bases from V and 14 from J, leaving 18 bases between them. Germline CDR1 and CDR2: SGHDN and FVKESK. CDR3 bases: TGTGCCAGCAGCCCTAGGTCTACAGGGTTGGCCCTCCACTTT. Encoded protein: CASSPRSTGLALHF.

As to this clone: Mismatch with germline at one junction end may stem from a read error. Other DNA sequences within the sample encode an identical CDR3. The V and J genes are TRBV6-1 and TRBJ1-1; 7 bases agree with TRBD1. The CDR3 is 14 amino acids. The germline V gene encodes CDR1 MNHNS and CDR2 SASEGT. The CDR3 loop reads CASSLRTGNTEAFF. The CDR3 DNA follows: TGTGCCAGCAGCCTAAGGACAGGAAACACTGAGGCTTTCTTT.

This rearrangement joins TRBV30 to TRBJ2-7, with a possible D match to TRBD1 (6 bases). Germline V lookup: CDR1 GTSNPN, CDR2 SVGIG (reference sequence). V was clipped by 0 bases and J by 2 bases, with 14 bases between them. The CDR3 extends over 15 amino acids. CDR3: CAWSVGAGEPYEQYF. In nucleotides, the CDR3 is TGTGCCTGGAGTGTAGGGGCAGGGGAGCCCTACGAGCAGTACTTC.

The gene calls are TRBV6-6 and TRBJ2-2; 12 nucleotides match TRBD2. The CDR3 spans 15 residues. Trimming removed 5 bases from V and 5 bases from J; junction bases left unmatched: 3. Germline V lookup: CDR1 MNHNY, CDR2 SVGAGI (reference sequence). The CDR3 here is CASSRLAGETGELFF. DNA for the CDR3: TGTGCCAGCAGTCGACTAGCGGGGGAAACCGGGGAGCTGTTTTTT.

The rearrangement joins TRBV19 to TRBJ2-3; D is perhaps TRBD2 (5 bases). The germline V gene encodes CDR1 LNHDA and CDR2 SQIVND (reference sequence). This CDR3 comprises 13 residues. Trimming removed 7 bases at V and 0 bases at J, with 8 bases between. CDR3 loop: CASTGTSTDTQYF. The CDR3 region has the DNA TGTGCCAGTACGGGAACTAGCACAGATACGCAGTATTTT. Variable domain in full (rest from reference TRBV19 and TRBJ2-3): DGGITQSPKYLFRKEGQNVTLSCEQNLNHDAMYWYRQDPGQGLRLIYYSQIVNDFQKGDIAEGYSVSREKKESFPLTVTSAQKNPTAFYLCASTGTSTDTQYFGPGTRLTVL.

The genes are TRBV4-1 and TRBJ2-3; 7 bases are shared with TRBD2. The CDR3 extends over 17 amino acids. The germline CDR1 and CDR2 sequences are MGHRA and YSYEKL. J gave up 2 bases and V 2 bases, and 10 bases lay outside the gene matches. For the CDR3, the DNA is TGCGCCAGCAGCCAACGCATCCTAGCGGAACCCACAGATACGCAGTATTTT. Translating it yields CASSQRILAEPTDTQYF.

V usage is TRBV10-2 and J usage is TRBJ2-1, with TRBD2 matching over 9 bases. With 6 bases clipped from V and 0 bases from J, the junction kept 3 bases outside the gene matches. This CDR3 has 15 residues. The germline V gene encodes CDR1 WSHSY and CDR2 SAAADI. The CDR3 reads CASRPAGGSYNEQFF. CDR3 sequence (DNA): TGCGCCAGCAGACCAGCGGGGGGCTCCTACAATGAGCAGTTCTTC.

This clone was picked up a small number of times. The chain recombines TRBV19 with TRBJ2-1, with D maybe TRBD2 (5 bases). Germline CDR1 reads LNHDA; CDR2 reads SQIVND (reference sequence). Trimming took 8 bases from V and 1 from J, leaving 6 bases between them. The CDR3 length is 12 residues. The DNA for the CDR3 is TGTGCCAGTGGGGAGTCCTACAATGAGCAGTTCTTC. Protein sequence: CASGESYNEQFF.

The chain recombines TRBV7-9 with TRBJ1-4, with no clear D. Per the germline V gene, CDR1 is SEHNR and CDR2 is FQNEAQ (reference sequence). The CDR3 has 13 residues. V was shortened by 5 bases and J by 10 bases, with 14 bases between the two germline ends. The CDR3 DNA reads TGTGCCAGCAGCCAGGACGGAGGTCCAAAACTGTTTTTT. Translating gives CASSQDGGPKLFF.

The chain is built from TRBV27 and TRBJ2-2, with 8 bases that match TRBD1. The germline CDR1 and CDR2 sequences are MNHEY and SMNVEV (reference sequence). After removal of 5 bases from V and 3 bases from J, the junction contained 5 bases not matched to a gene. CDR3 size: 15 residues. CDR3 coding DNA: TGTGCCAGCAGTCTCAGGGGGCGGGACACCGGGGAGCTGTTTTTT. It specifies CASSLRGRDTGELFF.

V and J are TRBV5-1 and TRBJ1-1; TRBD1 matches 7 bases. CDR1 is SGHRS and CDR2 is YFSETQ in the germline V gene. The V segment lost 4 bases and the J segment 12 bases; nucleotides outside the gene matches: 15. The CDR3 loop spans 14 amino acids. For the CDR3, the DNA is TGCGCCAGCAGCCGGGGCGGGACAGTCGCCGATCCTTTCTTT. Protein product: CASSRGGTVADPFF. Complete variable domain (other parts from reference TRBV5-1 and TRBJ1-1): KAGVTQTPRYLIKTRGQQVTLSCSPISGHRSVSWYQQTPGQGLQFLFEYFSETQRNKGNFPGRFSGRQFSNSRSEMNVSTLELGDSALYLCASSRGGTVADPFFGQGTRLTVV.

This clone was recorded only once. This chain connects TRBV7-3 to TRBJ1-1; D is unresolved. V lost 1 base and J lost 7, with 13 bases in between. The CDR3 runs to 14 residues. Germline V gives CDR1 SGHTA, CDR2 FQGTGA. In DNA form, the CDR3 reads TGTGCCAGCAGCTTAAACGGACTGGAGGGTGAAGCTTTCTTT. This gives the protein CASSLNGLEGEAFF.

CDR3 residues: CASRRVGTDEKLFF. CDR3 sequence (DNA): TGTGCCAGCAGGAGGGTCGGGACAGATGAAAAACTGTTTTTT. This chain uses TRBV6-1 with TRBJ1-4, with 7 positions matching TRBD1. Germline V lookup: CDR1 MNHNS, CDR2 SASEGT. The CDR3 covers 14 residues. The V segment lost 6 bases and the J segment 6 bases; nucleotides outside the gene matches: 7.

This clone was detected a few times. The genes are TRBV19 and TRBJ1-1; D remains unclear. The CDR3 is made up of 12 amino acids. Germline V lookup: CDR1 LNHDA, CDR2 SQIVND (reference sequence). V was cut by 9 bases and J by 1 base, with 9 bases left in between. CDR3 nucleotides: TGTGCCAGCCTGTCGGGGAACACTGAAGCTTTCTTT. Protein: CASLSGNTEAFF.

This chain uses TRBV9 with TRBJ1-1; D is perhaps TRBD1 (6 bases). The length of the CDR3 is 19 residues. V lost 2 bases to trimming and J lost 0 bases, with 23 bases between them. Germline CDR1 SGDLS, CDR2 YYNGEE. The CDR3 sequence: CASSVASMDSPRMNTEAFF. The CDR3 nucleotides are TGTGCCAGCAGCGTTGCTTCCATGGACAGCCCCCGTATGAACACTGAAGCTTTCTTT. Complete variable domain (other parts from reference TRBV9 and TRBJ1-1): DSGVTQTPKHLITATGQRVTLRCSPRSGDLSVYWYQQSLDQGLQFLIQYYNGEERAKGNILERFSAQQFPDLHSELNLSSLELGDSALYFCASSVASMDSPRMNTEAFFGQGTRLTVV.

V and J are TRBV13 and TRBJ2-2; weak D call: TRBD2 (5 bases). Trimming left V 3 bases short and J 4 bases short, with 9 bases between. Germline V gene sequence: CDR1 PRHDT, CDR2 FYEKMQ (reference sequence). The CDR3 totals 14 residues. The CDR3 nucleotides are TGTGCCAGCAGCTTTACTAGTAGCACCGGGGAGCTGTTTTTT. Translated, it gives CASSFTSSTGELFF.

This clone was detected only once. This rearrangement joins TRBV7-2 to TRBJ2-7; 7 nucleotides agree with TRBD2. The V gene's germline CDR1 is SGHTA and CDR2 FQGNSA. The CDR3 loop spans 13 amino acids. Trimming took 5 bases from V and 6 from J; bases not matched to a gene: 7. The CDR3 DNA is TGTGCCAGCAGCCCAGTGGGAGGGGTCGAGCAGTACTTC. Translating it yields CASSPVGGVEQYF.

The chain employs TRBV5-1 and TRBJ1-2, with TRBD1 matching over 11 bases. This CDR3 region has 17 residues. Germline V gene sequence: CDR1 SGHRS, CDR2 YFSETQ. Trimming at V came to 5 bases and at J to 3 bases, leaving 12 bases not matched to a gene. CDR3 DNA sequence: TGCGCCAGCAGTCCTAAACTCCCGGGACAGGGGGACTATGGCTACACCTTC. It translates to CASSPKLPGQGDYGYTF. The entire variable domain, with the rest obtained from reference TRBV5-1 and TRBJ1-2, is as follows: KAGVTQTPRYLIKTRGQQVTLSCSPISGHRSVSWYQQTPGQGLQFLFEYFSETQRNKGNFPGRFSGRQFSNSRSEMNVSTLELGDSALYLCASSPKLPGQGDYGYTFGSGTRLTVV.

In DNA form, the CDR3 reads TGTGCCAGCAGTTACAGTGCGGGGGGGTCCGTTGAGCAGTTCTTC. Its translation: CASSYSAGGSVEQFF. The genes are TRBV13 and TRBJ2-1; TRBD2 agrees at 9 bases. This CDR3 spans 15 amino acids. J gave up 9 bases and V 6 bases, and 12 bases lay outside the gene matches. CDR1 is PRHDT, CDR2 FYEKMQ, per germline (reference sequence).

CDR3 sequence (DNA): TGTGCCATCAGTGAGGGGACTAAGGCCGGGGAGCTGTTTTTT. As protein: CAISEGTKAGELFF. The V call is TRBV10-3, the J call TRBJ2-2; 7 nucleotides agree with TRBD2. The length of the CDR3 is 14 residues. V was clipped by 2 bases and J by 6 bases; unmatched bases: 3. The germline CDR1 and CDR2 sequences are ENHRY and SYGVKD.

The genes are TRBV27 and TRBJ2-7; D is ambiguous. Germline CDR1 MNHEY, CDR2 SMNVEV (reference sequence). The CDR3 has 12 residues. The CDR3 is CVVGPGSYEQYF. The CDR3 region has the DNA TGTGTGGTTGGTCCCGGCTCCTACGAGCAGTACTTC.

This clone was observed a single time. The rearrangement links TRBV4-1 to TRBJ2-7, with 10 bases that match TRBD2. This CDR3 spans 15 amino acids. The J segment lost 4 bases and the V segment lost 4 bases, leaving 7 bases of the junction unmatched. Germline CDR1 is MGHRA and CDR2 is YSYEKL. The CDR3 sequence is CASSRSGGGSYEQYF. The DNA for the CDR3 is TGCGCCAGCAGCCGGAGCGGGGGGGGTTCATACGAGCAGTACTTC.

This chain links TRBV7-2 with TRBJ2-3; D might be TRBD1 (5 bases). From germline, CDR1 is SGHTA and CDR2 FQGNSA. CDR3 size: 15 residues. Trimming pared 1 base from V and 4 bases from J, leaving 12 bases between. Here the CDR3 DNA reads TGTGCCAGCAGCTTAGGGGCAGGGCCAGCAGATACGCAGTATTTT. Amino acid sequence: CASSLGAGPADTQYF.

The chain has TRBV7-2 and TRBJ1-1; 9 nucleotides match TRBD1. Per germline, CDR1 SGHTA and CDR2 FQGNSA. CDR3 length: 16 amino acids. V was clipped by 10 bases and J by 4 bases; unmatched bases: 16. For the CDR3, the DNA is TGTGCCACCGGAAAACAGGGGGCCCTTAGGGGCACTGAAGCTTTCTTT. Its translation: CATGKQGALRGTEAFF. The entire variable domain, with the rest obtained from reference TRBV7-2 and TRBJ1-1, is as follows: GAGVSQSPSNKVTEKGKDVELRCDPISGHTALYWYRQSLGQGLEFLIYFQGNSAPDKSGLPSDRFSAERTGGSVSTLTIQRTQQEDSAVYLCATGKQGALRGTEAFFGQGTRLTVV.

In this sample, this clone turned up a few times. CDR3 region: CASSYSQSNTEAFF. CDR3 sequence (DNA): TGTGCCAGCAGTTACTCACAAAGTAACACTGAAGCTTTCTTT. The chain links TRBV6-5 to TRBJ1-1; no definite D call. CDR1 and CDR2 from the germline V gene are MNHEY and SVGAGI. V lost 0 bases to trimming and J lost 2 bases, with 7 bases between them. The CDR3 has 14 residues.

This chain connects TRBV7-9 to TRBJ2-7; perhaps TRBD2 as D (5 bases). The length of the CDR3 is 17 residues. V dropped 1 base and J dropped 10 bases, with 26 bases sitting between them. Germline values: CDR1 SEHNR, CDR2 FQNEAQ (reference sequence). The CDR3 sequence: CASSLGVGKRADVIQYF. The CDR3 nucleotides are TGTGCCAGCAGCTTAGGGGTGGGCAAGAGGGCGGACGTTATTCAGTACTTC.

The chain couples TRBV7-9 to TRBJ2-3; 8 bases line up with TRBD2. V dropped 0 bases and J dropped 6; count of bases not matched to a gene: 8. Germline values: CDR1 SEHNR, CDR2 FQNEAQ (reference sequence). The CDR3 extends over 16 amino acids. The CDR3 DNA follows: TGTGCCAGCAGCTTAGCTTCGGCGGGGGGCGGGGATACGCAGTATTTT. This encodes CASSLASAGGGDTQYF.